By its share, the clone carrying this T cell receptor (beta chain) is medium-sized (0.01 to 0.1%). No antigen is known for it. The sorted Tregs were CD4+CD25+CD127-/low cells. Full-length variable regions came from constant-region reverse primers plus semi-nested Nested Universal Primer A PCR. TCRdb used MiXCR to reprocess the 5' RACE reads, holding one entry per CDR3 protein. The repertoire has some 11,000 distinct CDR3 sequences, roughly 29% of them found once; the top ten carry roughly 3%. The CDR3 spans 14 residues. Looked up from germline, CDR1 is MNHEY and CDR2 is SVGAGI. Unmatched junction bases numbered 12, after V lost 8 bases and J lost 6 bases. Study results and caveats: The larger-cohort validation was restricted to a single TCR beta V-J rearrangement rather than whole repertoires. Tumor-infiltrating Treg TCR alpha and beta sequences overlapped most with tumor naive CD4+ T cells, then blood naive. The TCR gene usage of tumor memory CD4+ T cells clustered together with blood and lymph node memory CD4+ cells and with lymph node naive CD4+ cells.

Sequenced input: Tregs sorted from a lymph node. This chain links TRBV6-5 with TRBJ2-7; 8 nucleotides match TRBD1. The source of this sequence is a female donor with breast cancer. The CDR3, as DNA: TGTGCCAGCCGACTGACGGACAGGGATAGCGAGCAGTACTTC. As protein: CASRLTDRDSEQYF.